The clone carrying this T cell receptor (beta chain) was observed once. Its antigen is still unknown. The CDR3 is made up of 14 amino acids. Deletions cut 4 bases from V and 1 base from J, with 8 bases between. The V gene's germline CDR1 is KGHSH and CDR2 LQKENI. TCRdb keeps only in-frame clones here, not all; method: immunoSEQ multiplex PCR. The table shows 100,000 to 150,000 clones, with 88% occurring only once. This entry belongs to a study of T cell responses to AZD1222 COVID-19 vaccine. Study conclusions and caveats: Clonal diversity may have been underestimated, and the donors were mostly white British, with more females than males.

The specimen was peripheral blood, collected on day 0 of AZD1222 vaccination. The chain has TRBV18 and TRBJ2-1; a weak D match, TRBD2 (5 bases). The receptor's source is an adult in good health. The CDR3 DNA is TGTGCCAGCTCACAGCGGCAATCCTACAATGAGCAGTTCTTC. Its protein is CASSQRQSYNEQFF.